The clone carrying this TCR beta chain was recorded only once. As handled by the study authors: Estimation of nucleated cell counts relied on the amplification of reference gene primers. Libraries were prepared by immunoSEQ multiplex PCR; TCRdb keeps only in-frame clonotypes and omits some of them. That table is the source of V, J and clone size, and D and trimming were worked out from the DNA. Among 120,000 or so clones, 70% to 85% were seen once, and the ten largest hold 0.75% to 0.9%. This specimen comes from a study of blood T cell repertoires in COVID-19. Trimming took 0 bases from V and 6 from J, leaving 17 bases between them. This CDR3 is built from 16 residues. From germline, CDR1 is MNHEY and CDR2 SVGAGI.

The origin of this receptor is a human donor with acute or convalescent COVID-19. The donor label of this sample is uncertain. Sequencing input: peripheral blood. The gene calls are TRBV6-5 and TRBJ1-1; TRBD1 might be the D (5 bases). CDR3 sequence: CASSYSRVAGRAEAFF. In DNA, the CDR3 is TGTGCCAGCAGTTACTCGAGGGTAGCAGGGAGGGCTGAAGCTTTCTTT.